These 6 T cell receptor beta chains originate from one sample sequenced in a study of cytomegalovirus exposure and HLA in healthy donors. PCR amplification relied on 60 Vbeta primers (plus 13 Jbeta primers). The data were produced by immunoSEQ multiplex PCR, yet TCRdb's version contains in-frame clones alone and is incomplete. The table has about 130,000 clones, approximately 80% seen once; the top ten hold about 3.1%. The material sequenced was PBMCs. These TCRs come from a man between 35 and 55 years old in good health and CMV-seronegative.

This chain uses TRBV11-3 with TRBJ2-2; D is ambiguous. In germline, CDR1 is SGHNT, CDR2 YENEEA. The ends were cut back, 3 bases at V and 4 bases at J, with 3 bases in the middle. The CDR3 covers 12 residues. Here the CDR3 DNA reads TGTGCCAGCAGCTTGAGCACCGGGGAGCTGTTTTTT. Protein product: CASSLSTGELFF.

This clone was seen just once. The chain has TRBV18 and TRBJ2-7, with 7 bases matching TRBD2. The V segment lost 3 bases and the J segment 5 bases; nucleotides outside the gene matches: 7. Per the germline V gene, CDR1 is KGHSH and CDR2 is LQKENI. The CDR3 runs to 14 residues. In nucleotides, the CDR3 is TGTGCCAGCTCACCTGGGGGGGGTTTCCACGAGCAGTACTTC. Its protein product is CASSPGGGFHEQYF.

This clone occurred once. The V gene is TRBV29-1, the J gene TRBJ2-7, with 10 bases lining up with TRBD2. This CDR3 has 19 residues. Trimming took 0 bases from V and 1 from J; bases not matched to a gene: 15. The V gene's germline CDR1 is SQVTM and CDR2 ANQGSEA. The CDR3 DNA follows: TGCAGCGTTGAAGATCCGCTTAGGACGCTAGCGGGAGTGTCCTACGAGCAGTACTTC. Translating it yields CSVEDPLRTLAGVSYEQYF.

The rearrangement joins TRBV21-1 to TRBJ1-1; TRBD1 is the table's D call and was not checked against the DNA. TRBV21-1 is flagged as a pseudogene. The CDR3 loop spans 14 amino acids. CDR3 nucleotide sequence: TGTGCCAGCAAGCAGGGGGCGAGAAACACTGAAGCTTTCTTT. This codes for CASKQGARNTEAFF.

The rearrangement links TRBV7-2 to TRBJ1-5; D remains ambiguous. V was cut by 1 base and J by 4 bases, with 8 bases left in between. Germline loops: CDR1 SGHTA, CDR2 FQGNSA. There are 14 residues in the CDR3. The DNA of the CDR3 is TGTGCCAGCAGCTTAGGGTCCAGGAATCAGCCCCAGCATTTT. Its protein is CASSLGSRNQPQHF.

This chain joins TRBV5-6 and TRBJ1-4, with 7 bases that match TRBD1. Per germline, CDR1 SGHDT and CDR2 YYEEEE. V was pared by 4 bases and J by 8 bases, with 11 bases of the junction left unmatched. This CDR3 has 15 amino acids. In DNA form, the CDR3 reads TGTGCCAGCAGCCTTCGTTCGTGGGGACAGGAAAAACTGTTTTTT. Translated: CASSLRSWGQEKLFF.